This T cell receptor (beta chain) comes out of a study of cytomegalovirus exposure and HLA in healthy donors (dated by TCRdb to 2016 to 2017). At the level of the whole study: An earlier analysis of approximately 640 of the donors reported 276 Gb of sequence data and roughly 110 million unique TCR beta sequences from about 179 million T cells. Approximately 300 gigabases of sequencing data and around 90 million unique TCR sequences made up an early release that covered around 640 HLA-typed donors. Among the roughly 390 genotyped donors, under 90% belonged to the genetic ancestry cluster associated with self-reported Caucasian donors. The study was designed to test whether signatures of past pathogen exposure could be identified by cataloging public T cell receptors. Using immunosequencing, the study profiled T cell repertoires from about 610 subjects and related those repertoires to cytomegalovirus serostatus. A separate validation cohort of roughly 110 different subjects was used in addition to the 666-subject first cohort. High-throughput TCR immunosequencing, statistical association of individual TCRs with disease status, and machine learning were combined to predict cytomegalovirus infection status. To study patterns of TCR occurrence, a later analysis re-analyzed previously published TCR beta repertoires from 550 to 800 donors and added high-resolution HLA genotyping. The later analysis used no new phenotypic data to find candidate immune exposures, relying instead on TCR beta sequences and their occurrence across donors. An earlier analysis of a few hundred of the donors applied high-throughput TCR beta sequencing to assess whether each TCR beta V gene segment acted as functional or pseudogenic. Donor age, sex, ethnicity and CMV serostatus were compiled alongside the repertoire data. Genome-wide SNP genotypes for about 65% of the 666 donors were used in a later genetic analysis, which treated that subset as a discovery cohort. All discovery cohort repertoires had been generated on a single sequencing platform. Both class I and class II loci were covered by HLA typing, at four-digit resolution. The number of donors typed differed by locus, with about 629-630 for A, B, C, DRB1 and DQB1, roughly 520 for DQA1, approximately 580 for DPA1, and some 440 for DPB1. Roughly five DR-DQ haplotypes were handled as single units for association and clustering, since linkage in the cohort was strong. On average, roughly 240,000 unique TCR beta nucleotide sequences were sequenced per donor among 300 to 500 genotyped donors of the cohort, with roughly 18% of those sequences being non-productive.

The cohort was made up of under 800 healthy bone marrow donors. At the time of sampling, every cohort member was nominally healthy, though immune exposures that went unrecorded were likely present. The donor tested CMV seronegative and was one of the 352 seronegative cohort members. Every donor gave a peripheral blood sample, and the peripheral blood mononuclear cells from that sample were used for TCR beta sequencing. The Qiagen DNeasy Blood Extraction Kit was used to extract genomic DNA from the blood cell samples. In regard to this clone: This clone's antigen is unknown. No qualities accompany the bases; no much larger clone lies one base away.

What the study reported, not specific to this receptor: Because HLA typing was unavailable for some donors at each locus, only the typed subset was used in association tests. Correlated functional status among segregating V segments might be attributable to linkage disequilibrium, but an unknown experimental factor could not be ruled out. In this cohort, only TCR beta chains were sequenced, and detectable features were limited by the absence of alpha or paired-chain data. For the cohort, immune exposure information was limited to CMV serostatus. In a later analysis, HLA-associated TCR beta chains showed more clonal expansion and lower generation probabilities than non-associated chains that were equally common. The authors suggested that the approach could potentially be generalized to other disease states and immunological phenotypes. Some IMGT-functional V segments, including TRBV6-2 and TRBV6-3, could not be told apart with the 87-base-pair reads, so those segments were excluded. A total of 164 TCR beta chains were listed by the study as associated with cytomegalovirus. Several of the top co-occurrence clusters appeared to be linked to parvovirus B19, influenza, CMV and Epstein-Barr virus, according to a later analysis. In vitro tests confirmed that a few of the cytomegalovirus-associated TCR beta chains recognize cytomegalovirus antigens. An earlier analysis of around 540 of the donors showed that most TCR beta V segments appeared in productive rearrangements either about 87% or about 30% of the time, which broadly matched IMGT annotations. Most CMV-associated TCR beta chains appeared to be HLA-restricted in a later analysis, and the HLA associations seemed to be driven largely by CMV exposure. Most TCR sequences were observed very rarely across donors, whereas some public TCRs were present in many individuals. A later analysis found that TCR association rates varied across HLA loci, with DRB1 alleles showing the most associated TCRs and HLA-C alleles the fewest. A further reported finding was that TCR beta sequences accurately predicted the HLA-A and HLA-B alleles for most subjects in the first cohort. The presence/absence analyses assumed that sequencing depth was roughly uniform across donors, and that assumption may not be true. V-gene and J-gene trimming of TCR beta chains was associated with a missense DCLRE1C variant in a later genetic analysis, and the association was replicated in an independent cohort. Some 16 rarely observed V segments, including chromosome 9 orphons, were excluded from the earlier analysis of some 590 of the donors because counts were too low. When HLA alleles, especially DR and DQ, strongly co-occurred, TCR associations were difficult to assign to individual alleles. In a later genetic analysis, fewer N-insertions in productive TCRs were reported among donors in an Asian-associated ancestry cluster than the roughly 670-donor mean. A later analysis associated 15,000 to 20,000 TCR beta sequences with specific HLA alleles at a false discovery rate of 0.05. The classifier was reported to diagnose cytomegalovirus status with high specificity and sensitivity in both the original and validation cohorts. A group of highly shared sequence variants was considered likely to be a technical artifact of the sequencing pipeline.

Receptor amplification or capture employed the immunoSEQ multiplex PCR assay. A mixture of 60 forward primers for TCR Vbeta segments and 13 reverse primers for TCR Jbeta segments was used in the multiplex PCR. The CDR3 region of rearranged TCR beta genes was amplified from genomic DNA by a multiplex PCR assay. The Illumina HiSeq System was used to sequence the amplified TCR beta libraries as 87-base-pair reads. As for how the authors treated the data: A later analysis tallied tens of millions of unique TCR beta chains across the 666 repertoires, and some 12 million of those chains were shared by two or more donors. Raw reads were error-corrected and collapsed into unique sequences with a nearest-neighbor algorithm that merged closely related sequences to remove PCR and sequencing errors. CDR3 sequences were aligned to IMGT reference sequences to assign V, D and J gene segments. For a sequence to be retained, a match of at least six nucleotides was required to both a V gene segment and a J gene segment. Rearrangements were called productive when the CDR3 lacked stop codons and stayed in frame with V and J; all others were non-productive. CDR3 was defined according to IMGT convention as the region running from the second conserved V-encoded cysteine to the conserved J-encoded phenylalanine. Sequences without an unambiguous match to a single V gene segment were excluded from the earlier analysis of about 600 of the donors. In an earlier analysis of approximately 500 of the donors, a V segment was called functional when productive rearrangements were above 56.7%, and segregating when the standard deviation between donors exceeded 5%. A statistical classification framework was built to diagnose cytomegalovirus status from the catalog of TCR beta chain sequences. V and J gene assignment, in a later analysis, came from comparing TCR nucleotide sequences with IMGT/GENE-DB human TR gene sequences. The TCRdist pipeline was used in a later analysis to assign CDR3 sequences and most-parsimonious VDJ recombination scenarios. In a later analysis, each TCR beta chain was defined by its CDR3 amino acid sequence together with its V-gene family, and reads lacking a unique V-gene family were excluded. In a later analysis, nearly 600 highly shared, low-generation-probability nucleotide sequences were removed to address suspected cross-contamination and a sequencing artifact. A later analysis calculated a clonal expansion index for each public chain from normalized within-repertoire ranks of inferred template counts. In a later analysis, generation probabilities were computed using a VDJ recombination model fitted to out-of-frame rearrangements, and the results were checked against IGoR. A later analysis scored TCR-TCR, TCR-HLA and TCR-CMV co-occurrence with hypergeometric tests, applying a repertoire-size bias correction to TCR pairs. To estimate false discovery rates, a later analysis permuted the HLA or CMV assignments 20 times. In a later analysis, co-occurring TCRs were grouped using DBSCAN, and TCRdist sequence similarity was added for clustering within HLA-allele-positive subsets. For co-occurrence clustering, repertoires with fewer than 30,000 or more than 120,000 public chains were excluded, along with a handful of repertoires with anomalous nucleotide sharing. In its TCRdb copy, this immuneACCESS table keeps in-frame sequences only and misses some clones. Where compared with another copy, unresolved V genes explain less than half of these, and the others have no known cause. The V and J calls and the clone size are those of that table, but D and trimming were determined from the DNA. The sample profile shows around 110,000 clones; 60% to 80% of them were found once. The ten top clones hold roughly 2.1% of the sample.

V is trimmed back by 10 bases and J by 3 bases, and the junction contains 9 bases that no gene match accounts for. From the germline V gene, CDR1 is MNHNS and CDR2 is SASEGT. The CDR3 contains 13 residues, cysteine and phenylalanine counted. CDR3 DNA is the only sequence kept; it has 39 bases, read in frame from the first base. This clonotype originated in a man in his late teens or twenties in good health and CMV-seronegative. Sample: PBMCs. Recombination joined TRBV6-1 with TRBJ2-7; the junction holds 7 bases that match TRBD1. CDR3 protein: CATPGTDGYEQYF. The bases are TGTGCCACCCCCGGGACAGACGGCTACGAGCAGTACTTC.